This T cell receptor beta chain appears in the sequencing data of a study of cytomegalovirus exposure and HLA in healthy donors. Overall study findings and caveats: More than 150 TCR beta chains were listed as cytomegalovirus-associated.

CDR1 MNHEY and CDR2 SVGAGI come from the germline V gene. With termini counted, the CDR3 has 15 amino acids. A remark on this clone: The target antigen is unknown. The CDR3 does not close with the conserved phenylalanine or tryptophan, likely indicating a read error. It is unclear where the CDR3 begins or ends on the DNA, so no DNA is shown, and the CDR3 is as TCRdb lists it.

Measured with immunoSEQ multiplex PCR; TCRdb has only the in-frame clones, and not every one. The sample contains 150,000 to 200,000 clones, around 92% of which appear only once. This receptor was obtained from a woman aged 18-30 years in good health and CMV-seropositive. The source material was PBMCs. The chain carries TRBV6-5 and TRBJ2-4; TRBD2 was called by the table and not checked on the DNA. CDR3 amino acids: CASSYLGAGVVVQTV.